A selection of T cell receptor beta chains follows, all from one sample in a study of blood T cell repertoires in COVID-19. Clones were read by immunoSEQ multiplex PCR, and TCRdb kept only the in-frame ones, dropping some. The sample includes fewer than 250,000 clones, about 83% of them seen just once. The material sequenced was PBMCs or T cells enriched from blood (not recorded which). These receptors originate from a woman in her 40s who had been exposed to COVID-19. Both conserved end residues are part of each CDR3. A D gene is named only where the DNA matches it firmly. Rows may omit the clone size; those that give it use once, few, many or a size class.

size	D	V	J	CDR3	DNA
medium-sized	.	TRBV12-5	TRBJ2-1	CASGRAATGVEQFF	TGTGCTAGTGGTCGGGCAGCCACGGGAGTTGAGCAGTTCTTC
once	TRBD1	TRBV18	TRBJ1-2	CASSPRTGLDYGYTF	TGTGCCAGCTCACCACGGACAGGCCTTGATTATGGCTACACCTTC
.	TRBD1	TRBV9	TRBJ2-3	CASSPYGDRGLADTQYF	TGTGCCAGCAGCCCCTATGGGGACAGGGGGCTCGCAGATACGCAGTATTTT
once	.	TRBV7-8	TRBJ2-3	CASSLKTAGTQYF	TGTGCCAGCAGCTTGAAAACAGCCGGTACGCAGTATTTT
.	.	TRBV7-3	TRBJ1-3	CASSSPGVGNTIYF	TGTGCCAGCAGCTCCCCAGGGGTCGGGAACACCATATATTTT
.	TRBD1	TRBV7-9	TRBJ2-7	CASRTGLDYEQYF	TGTGCCAGCAGGACAGGGTTGGACTACGAGCAGTACTTC
.	.	TRBV7-9	TRBJ1-1	CASRDTGKWDTEAFF	TGTGCCAGCAGGGATACAGGGAAATGGGACACTGAAGCTTTCTTT
.	TRBD1	TRBV19	TRBJ2-6	CASSFRDRDRRANVLTF	TGTGCCAGTAGTTTCCGGGACAGGGATAGGAGGGCCAACGTCCTGACTTTC
once	TRBD2	TRBV12-3/TRBV12-4	TRBJ2-3	CASRLGGTDTQYF	TGTGCCAGCAGACTCGGGGGGACAGATACGCAGTATTTT
.	TRBD1	TRBV5-6	TRBJ1-2	CASRYRTGSNYGYTF	TGTGCCAGCAGATACCGGACAGGATCTAACTATGGCTACACCTTC
.	TRBD1	TRBV19	TRBJ2-3	CASRQGGTDTQYF	TGTGCCAGCCGACAGGGGGGCACAGATACGCAGTATTTT
few	.	TRBV2	TRBJ2-2	CASNARGTTGELFF	TGTGCCAGCAACGCTCGGGGGACCACCGGGGAGCTGTTTTTT
.	.	TRBV9	TRBJ2-7	CASSPRGGGAYEQYF	TGTGCCAGCAGCCCGAGGGGAGGGGGGGCTTACGAGCAGTACTTC
.	.	TRBV30	TRBJ2-1	CAWSVLTHNEQFF	TGTGCCTGGAGTGTACTGACTCACAATGAGCAGTTCTTC
once	TRBD1	TRBV4-2	TRBJ2-7	CASSRGQAYEQYF	TGTGCCAGCAGCCGAGGACAGGCCTACGAGCAGTACTTC
few	TRBD1	TRBV6-5	TRBJ1-2	CASSYGGTGGLKSYTF	TGTGCCAGCAGTTACGGGGGGACAGGGGGCCTTAAAAGCTACACCTTC
.	.	TRBV11-1	TRBJ2-1	CASSLGGSSYNEQFF	TGTGCCAGCAGCTTAGGGGGCAGCTCCTACAATGAGCAGTTCTTC
.	TRBD1	TRBV5-1	TRBJ2-2	CASSSSRDRMNTGELFF	TGCGCCAGCAGCTCGTCCCGGGACAGGATGAACACCGGGGAGCTGTTTTTT
.	.	TRBV14	TRBJ2-1	CASSPYFGEIYNEQFF	TGTGCCAGCAGCCCCTACTTCGGGGAGATCTACAATGAGCAGTTCTTC
.	TRBD1	TRBV27	TRBJ1-5	CASARDRDQPQHF	TGTGCCAGCGCCAGGGACAGGGATCAGCCCCAGCATTTT
few	.	TRBV16	TRBJ1-2	CASSLSSGGPIAF	TGTGCCAGCAGCCTCTCCTCGGGGGGGCCCATAGCCTTC
.	.	TRBV6-2/TRBV6-3	TRBJ1-2	CASSPEVHGYTF	TGTGCCAGCAGCCCCGAGGTCCATGGCTACACCTTC
.	.	TRBV7-3	TRBJ1-1	CASSPELGSTEAFF	TGTGCCAGCAGCCCTGAGCTGGGGAGCACTGAAGCTTTCTTT
.	.	TRBV12-2	TRBJ1-3	CASRLALAGQGGNTIYF	TGTGCAAGTCGCTTAGCGCTAGCAGGACAGGGTGGAAACACCATATATTTT
.	.	TRBV7-8	TRBJ2-3	CASSRVTGPYTDTQYF	TGTGCCAGCAGCCGAGTAACAGGGCCATACACAGATACGCAGTATTTT
.	.	TRBV6-5	TRBJ1-1	CASSYSSQVNTEAFF	TGTGCCAGCAGTTACTCTTCACAGGTTAACACTGAAGCTTTCTTT
.	.	TRBV4-3	TRBJ2-7	CASSFTADFYEQYF	TGCGCCAGCAGCTTCACAGCCGATTTCTACGAGCAGTACTTC
.	TRBD2	TRBV5-6	TRBJ2-5	CASSLMLGLEQETQYF	TGTGCCAGCAGCTTGATGTTGGGACTAGAACAAGAGACCCAGTACTTC